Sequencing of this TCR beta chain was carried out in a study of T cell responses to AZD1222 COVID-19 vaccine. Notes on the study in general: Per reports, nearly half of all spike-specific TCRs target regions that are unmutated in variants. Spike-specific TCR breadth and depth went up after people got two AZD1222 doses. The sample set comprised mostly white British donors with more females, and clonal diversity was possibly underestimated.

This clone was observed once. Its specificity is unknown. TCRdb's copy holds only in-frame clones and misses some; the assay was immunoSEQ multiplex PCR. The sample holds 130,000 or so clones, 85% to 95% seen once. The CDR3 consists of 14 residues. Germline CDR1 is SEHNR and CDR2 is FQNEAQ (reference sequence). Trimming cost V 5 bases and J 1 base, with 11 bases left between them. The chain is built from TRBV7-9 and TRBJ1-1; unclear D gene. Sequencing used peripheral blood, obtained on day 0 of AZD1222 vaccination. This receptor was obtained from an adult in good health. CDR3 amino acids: CASSQPQRNTEAFF. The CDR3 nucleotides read TGTGCCAGCAGCCAACCCCAGAGGAACACTGAAGCTTTCTTT.